This record covers a single T cell receptor (beta chain). Its target antigen remains unknown. No quality values exist for individual bases; no much larger clone is one base distant. This was a case-control study nested in a cohort of healthcare workers in London, UK, who had nasopharyngeal swab PCR tests and blood samples taken every week. Healthcare workers were enrolled in the week of the UK lockdown, from 23 to 31 March 2020, and were followed every week for up to roughly 16 weeks. This sample was taken from a study of early T cells in non-severe SARS-CoV-2 infection (dated by TCRdb to the early 2020s). With regard to the full study: Because TCR sequencing relied on bulk RNA taken from unsorted whole blood, pairing of alpha and beta chains was not possible. The investigation overall reported the following: VDJdb matching was skewed toward anti-spike CD8 responses and likely underestimated virus-specific expansions, missing private and CD4 specificities.

CDR3 length: 13 amino acids, cysteine to phenylalanine. The CDR3 DNA has 39 bases and is translated from base 1. The junction carries 9 bases between V and J, which are trimmed by 5 bases and 2 bases respectively. As encoded in the germline V gene, CDR1 is LGHNT while CDR2 is FRNRAP. Receptor libraries were prepared by 5' RACE. TCRdb names NextSeq 500 as the instrument used. Unique molecular identifiers were attached to individual cDNA molecules in the TCR library protocol so that sequencing error and PCR bias could be corrected. Sequencing covered both TCR alpha and beta chains, and within each sample the abundances of alpha and beta sequences were tightly co-correlated. Per the original workflow: V gene, J gene and CDR3 annotation of TCR sequences was performed with Decombinator V4. TCRs were defined as expanded if a significant change between any two time points was detected under a Poisson model with p below 0.0001. Abundances of TCRs were expressed as counts per million after normalisation to the total number of TCRs sequenced in each sample. MAIT TCRs were defined by TRAV1-2 paired with TRAJ12, TRAJ20 or TRAJ33, and iNKT TCRs by TRAV10 paired with TRAJ18. A search of VDJdb, accessed on 1 November 2021, was run for TCRs annotated to CMV, EBV and SARS-CoV-2, with TCRs annotated for multiple antigens excluded. TCRdb reprocessed the public reads (quality trimming at Q25 with fastp, clone calling with MiXCR) and kept in-frame beta chains. A single entry per CDR3 protein holds the most common genes and DNA from its merged rows. The V and J calls here are based on TCRdb, not the publication. For this sample there are tens of thousands of distinct CDR3 sequences; roughly 12% appear just once. The ten largest clones capture about 5% of the sample.

The clonotype was recovered from an adult who was a healthcare worker with PCR-confirmed SARS-CoV-2 infection or an uninfected control (not recorded which). Sequencing used whole blood. The V gene is TRBV12-5 and the J gene is TRBJ2-5, with the D assignment possibly TRBD1 or TRBD2, given 5 matching bases for each. The nucleotide sequence is TGTGCTAGTGGTAGGGACCTACAAGAGACCCAGTACTTC. It is translated as CASGRDLQETQYF.